This T cell receptor beta chain was identified in a study of blood T cell repertoires in COVID-19. Study in general: Samples representing acute and convalescent COVID-19 were sourced from the United States, Italy and Spain. Nucleic acid was either cDNA or gDNA, and it came from T cells, B-cell-depleted T cells, or PBMCs.

In the authors' workflow: Scientists estimated how many nucleated cells there were by amplifying reference gene primers. Profiled with immunoSEQ multiplex PCR; TCRdb holds only in-frame clones, not every one. That table furnishes V, J and clone size, whereas the DNA furnished D and trimming. The table includes 60,000 to 90,000 clones, about 79% detected once. This TCR came from a woman between 45 and 60 years old with acute or convalescent COVID-19. The sample was peripheral blood.

CDR3 sequence (DNA): TGTGCCAGCAGCTTATGGCGGGGGCTCACAGATACGCAGTATTTT. Its translation: CASSLWRGLTDTQYF. This chain connects TRBV5-6 to TRBJ2-3; maybe TRBD2 (7 bases). CDR1 and CDR2 from the germline V gene are SGHDT and YYEEEE. The length of the CDR3 is 15 residues. The V and J ends lost 2 bases and 2 bases respectively, with 12 bases between them.